This TCR beta chain stems from a study of blood T cell repertoires in COVID-19. CDR1 MNHEY and CDR2 SVGEGT come from the germline V gene. The CDR3 runs to 14 residues. V was cut by 5 bases and J by 7 bases, with 17 bases left in between. Only in-frame clones appear in the TCRdb table, and some are missing; sequencing was by immunoSEQ multiplex PCR. The table has about 300,000 clones, 86% seen once. This clone was observed a single time. Sequencing input: peripheral blood. This TCR came from a woman aged 50 to 60 with acute or convalescent COVID-19. The chain has TRBV6-2 or TRBV6-3 and TRBJ1-2; D remains unclear. CDR3 nucleotide sequence: TGTGCCAGCAGTCACAGCCACCTCGGGGTTGGCTACACCTTC. Its translation is CASSHSHLGVGYTF.